The entry below gives a single TCR beta chain sequence along with its context. What it binds is unknown. This record comes from a study of T cell responses to AZD1222 COVID-19 vaccine. Study-level results: Every sample of the repertoires postdated the peak T cell response.

Looked up from germline, CDR1 is KGHDR and CDR2 is SFDVKD. V dropped 4 bases and J dropped 9; count of bases not matched to a gene: 3. The CDR3 consists of 13 residues. Data came from immunoSEQ multiplex PCR; TCRdb stores just in-frame clones and leaves some out. Among about 150,000 clones listed, approximately 90% were seen once. The chain employs TRBV24-1 and TRBJ2-1; 9 nucleotides match TRBD1. This clonotype originated in an adult in good health. Sample: peripheral blood, taken on day 0 of AZD1222 vaccination. CDR3 bases: TGTGCCACCAGTGAGACAGGGGGTAGTGAGCAGTTCTTC. Protein sequence: CATSETGGSEQFF.